The T cell receptor beta chain under discussion was sequenced for a study of T cell responses to AZD1222 COVID-19 vaccine. Study summary: Timing groups of about 4 and about 12 weeks for second doses were pooled.

Broader study findings: The donor cohort was predominantly white British with a female majority, and clonal diversity may have been underestimated. Repertoire sampling was restricted to post-peak T cell response timepoints. Breadth and depth of Spike-specific TCRs rose after two AZD1222 doses.

This clone was recorded once. Its antigen is unknown. CDR1 and CDR2 (germline): LNHDA, SQIVND (reference sequence). V was clipped by 7 bases and J by 7 bases, with 10 bases between them. The CDR3 is 11 amino acids. The assay was immunoSEQ multiplex PCR, and TCRdb's table has in-frame clones only and misses some. The table has nearly 95,000 clones, almost 90% seen once. The sequence was obtained from an adult in good health. The chain joins TRBV19 to TRBJ1-2; no firm D call. The sequences come from peripheral blood, collected on day 0 of AZD1222 vaccination. CDR3 coding DNA: TGTGCCAGTACCCTACGGGGTGGCTACACCTTC. It yields the protein CASTLRGGYTF.